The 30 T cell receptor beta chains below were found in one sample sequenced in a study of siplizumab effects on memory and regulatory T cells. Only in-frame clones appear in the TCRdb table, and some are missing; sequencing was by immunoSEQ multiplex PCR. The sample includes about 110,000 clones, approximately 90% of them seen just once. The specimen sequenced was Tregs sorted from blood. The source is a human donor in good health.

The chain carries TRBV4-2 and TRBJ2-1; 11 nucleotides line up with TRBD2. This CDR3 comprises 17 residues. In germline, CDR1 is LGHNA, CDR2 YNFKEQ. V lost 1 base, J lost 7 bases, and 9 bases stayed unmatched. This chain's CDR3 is CASSQAAATSGINEQFF. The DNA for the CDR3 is TGTGCCAGCAGCCAAGCGGCGGCGACTAGCGGGATTAATGAGCAGTTCTTC.

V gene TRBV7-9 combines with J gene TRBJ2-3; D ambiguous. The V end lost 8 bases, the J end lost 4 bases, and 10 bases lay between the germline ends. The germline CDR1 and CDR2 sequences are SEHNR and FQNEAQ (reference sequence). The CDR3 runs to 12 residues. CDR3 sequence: CASDQLADTQYF. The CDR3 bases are TGTGCCAGCGACCAGCTTGCAGATACGCAGTATTTT.

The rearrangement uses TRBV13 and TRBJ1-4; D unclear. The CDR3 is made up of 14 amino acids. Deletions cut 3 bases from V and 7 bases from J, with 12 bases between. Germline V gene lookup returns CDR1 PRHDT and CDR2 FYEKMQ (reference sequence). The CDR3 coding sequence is TGTGCCAGCAGCTTTGCAAGACATAGTGAAAAACTGTTTTTT. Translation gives CASSFARHSEKLFF.

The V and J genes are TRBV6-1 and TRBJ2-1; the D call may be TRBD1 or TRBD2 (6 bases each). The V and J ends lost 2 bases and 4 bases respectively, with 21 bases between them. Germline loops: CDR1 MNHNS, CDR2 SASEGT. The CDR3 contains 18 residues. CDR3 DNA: TGTGCCAGCAGTGAATTGGTCGGGGGCCCTCATTATTACAATGAGCAGTTCTTC. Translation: CASSELVGGPHYYNEQFF.

CDR3 bases: TGTGCCACGGGGTCCTTAGGCTATGGCTACACCTTC. It yields the protein CATGSLGYGYTF. The J gene is TRBJ1-2, the V gene TRBV6-6; no reliable D call. Germline values: CDR1 MNHNY, CDR2 SVGAGI (reference sequence). The CDR3 runs 12 residues. V was pared by 10 bases and J by 4 bases, with 13 bases between.

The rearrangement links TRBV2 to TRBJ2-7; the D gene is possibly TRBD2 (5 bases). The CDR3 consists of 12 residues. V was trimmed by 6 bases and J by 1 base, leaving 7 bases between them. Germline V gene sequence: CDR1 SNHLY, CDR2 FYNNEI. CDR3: CASRWESYEQYF. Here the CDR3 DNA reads TGTGCCAGCAGGTGGGAGTCCTACGAGCAGTACTTC.

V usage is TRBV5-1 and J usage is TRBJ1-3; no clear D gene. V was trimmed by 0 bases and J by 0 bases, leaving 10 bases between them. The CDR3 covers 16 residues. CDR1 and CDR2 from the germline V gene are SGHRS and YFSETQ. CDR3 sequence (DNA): TGCGCCAGCAGCTTGGGTGTCAGCACCTCTGGAAACACCATATATTTT. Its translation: CASSLGVSTSGNTIYF.

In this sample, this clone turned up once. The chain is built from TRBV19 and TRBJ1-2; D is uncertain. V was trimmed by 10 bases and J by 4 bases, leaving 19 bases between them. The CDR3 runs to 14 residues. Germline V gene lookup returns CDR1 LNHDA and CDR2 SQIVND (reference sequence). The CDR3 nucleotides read TGTGCCACCGCCATTGAAGGGTTGTTCTATGGCTACACCTTC. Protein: CATAIEGLFYGYTF.

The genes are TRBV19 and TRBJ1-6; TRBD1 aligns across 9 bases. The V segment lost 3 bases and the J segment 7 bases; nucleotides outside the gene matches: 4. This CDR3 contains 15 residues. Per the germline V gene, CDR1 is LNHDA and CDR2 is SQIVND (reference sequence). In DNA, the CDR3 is TGTGCCAGTAGTATTCGGGGACAGGGAAATTCACCCCTCCACTTT. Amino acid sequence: CASSIRGQGNSPLHF.

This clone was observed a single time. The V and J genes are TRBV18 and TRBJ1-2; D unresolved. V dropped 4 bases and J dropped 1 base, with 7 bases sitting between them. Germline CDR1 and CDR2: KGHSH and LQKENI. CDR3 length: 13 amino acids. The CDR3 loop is CASSHTVNYGYTF. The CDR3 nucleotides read TGTGCCAGCTCACACACAGTTAACTATGGCTACACCTTC. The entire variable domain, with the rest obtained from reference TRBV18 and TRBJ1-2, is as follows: NAGVMQNPRHLVRRRGQEARLRCSPMKGHSHVYWYRQLPEEGLKFMVYLQKENIIDESGMPKERFSAEFPKEGPSILRIQQVVRGDSAAYFCASSHTVNYGYTFGSGTRLTVV.

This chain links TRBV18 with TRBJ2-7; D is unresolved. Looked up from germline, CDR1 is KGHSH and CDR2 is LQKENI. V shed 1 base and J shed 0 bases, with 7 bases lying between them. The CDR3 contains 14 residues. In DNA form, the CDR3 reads TGTGCCAGCTCACCACAGCCAGCCTCCTACGAGCAGTACTTC. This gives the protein CASSPQPASYEQYF. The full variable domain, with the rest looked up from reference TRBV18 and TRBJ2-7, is NAGVMQNPRHLVRRRGQEARLRCSPMKGHSHVYWYRQLPEEGLKFMVYLQKENIIDESGMPKERFSAEFPKEGPSILRIQQVVRGDSAAYFCASSPQPASYEQYFGPGTRLTVT.

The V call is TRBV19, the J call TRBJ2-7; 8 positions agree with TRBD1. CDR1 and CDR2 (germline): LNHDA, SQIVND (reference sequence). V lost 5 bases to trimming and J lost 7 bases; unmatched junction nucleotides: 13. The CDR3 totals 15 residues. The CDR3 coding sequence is TGTGCCAGTAGTCCTGAGGGGCAGGGGGCGCATGAGCAGTACTTC. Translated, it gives CASSPEGQGAHEQYF.

CDR3 loop: CASSLTAGVIPYEQYF. For the CDR3, the DNA is TGCGCCAGCAGCTTAACTGCGGGAGTTATCCCCTACGAGCAGTACTTC. J is TRBJ2-7 and V is TRBV5-1; 7 bases line up with TRBD2. Germline CDR1 and CDR2: SGHRS and YFSETQ. With 2 bases clipped from V and 2 bases from J, the junction kept 10 bases outside the gene matches. The length of the CDR3 is 16 residues.

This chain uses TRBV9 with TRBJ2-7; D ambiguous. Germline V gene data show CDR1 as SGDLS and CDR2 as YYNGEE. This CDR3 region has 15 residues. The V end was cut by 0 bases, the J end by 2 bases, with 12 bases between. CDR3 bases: TGTGCCAGCAGCGTAGGGGCAGTCCCCACCTACGAGCAGTACTTC. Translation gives CASSVGAVPTYEQYF.

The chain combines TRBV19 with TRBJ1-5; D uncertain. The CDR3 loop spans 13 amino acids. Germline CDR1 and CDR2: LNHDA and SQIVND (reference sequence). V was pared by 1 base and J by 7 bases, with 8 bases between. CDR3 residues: CASSIAGSQPQHF. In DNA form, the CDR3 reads TGTGCCAGTAGTATAGCCGGGAGCCAGCCCCAGCATTTT. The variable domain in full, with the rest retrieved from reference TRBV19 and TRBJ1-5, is DGGITQSPKYLFRKEGQNVTLSCEQNLNHDAMYWYRQDPGQGLRLIYYSQIVNDFQKGDIAEGYSVSREKKESFPLTVTSAQKNPTAFYLCASSIAGSQPQHFGDGTRLSIL.

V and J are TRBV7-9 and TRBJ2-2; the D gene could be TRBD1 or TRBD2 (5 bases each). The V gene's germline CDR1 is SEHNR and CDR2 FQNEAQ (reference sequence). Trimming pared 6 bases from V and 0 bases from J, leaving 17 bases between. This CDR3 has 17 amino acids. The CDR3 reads CASRQPFGTANTGELFF. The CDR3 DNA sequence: TGTGCCAGCAGGCAACCATTCGGGACGGCGAACACCGGGGAGCTGTTTTTT.

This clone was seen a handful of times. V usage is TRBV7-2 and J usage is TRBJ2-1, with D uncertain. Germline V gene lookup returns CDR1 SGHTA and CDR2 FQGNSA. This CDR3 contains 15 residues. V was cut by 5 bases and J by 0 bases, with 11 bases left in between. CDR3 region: CASSISMSSYNEQFF. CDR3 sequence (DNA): TGTGCCAGCAGCATCAGTATGAGCTCCTACAATGAGCAGTTCTTC.

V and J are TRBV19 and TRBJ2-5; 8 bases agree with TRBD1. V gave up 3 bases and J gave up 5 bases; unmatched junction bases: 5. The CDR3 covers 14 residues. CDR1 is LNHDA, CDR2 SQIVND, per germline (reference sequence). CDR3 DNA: TGTGCCAGTAGTATCGACAGGGGAGCGGAGACCCAGTACTTC. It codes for CASSIDRGAETQYF.

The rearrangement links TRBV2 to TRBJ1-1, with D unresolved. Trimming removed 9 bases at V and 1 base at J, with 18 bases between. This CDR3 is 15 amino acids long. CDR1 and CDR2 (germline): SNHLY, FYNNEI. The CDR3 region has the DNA TGTGCCAGTGTTGAATGGACTCAAAAGAACACTGAAGCTTTCTTT. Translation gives CASVEWTQKNTEAFF.

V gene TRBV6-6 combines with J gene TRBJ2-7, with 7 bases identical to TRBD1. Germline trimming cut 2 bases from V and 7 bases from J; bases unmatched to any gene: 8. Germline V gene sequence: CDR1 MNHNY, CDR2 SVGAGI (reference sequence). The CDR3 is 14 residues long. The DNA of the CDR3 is TGTGCCAGCAGTTACGGTGGGACAGACAAGGAGCAGTACTTC. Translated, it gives CASSYGGTDKEQYF.

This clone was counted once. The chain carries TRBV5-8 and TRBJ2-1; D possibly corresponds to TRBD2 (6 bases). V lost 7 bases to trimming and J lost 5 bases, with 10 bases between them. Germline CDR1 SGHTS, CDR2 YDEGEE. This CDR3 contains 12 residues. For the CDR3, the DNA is TGTGCCAGCGGGGGACTCAACAATGAGCAGTTCTTC. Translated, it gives CASGGLNNEQFF.

The CDR3, as DNA: TGCGCCAGCAGCCCGGGGAGGCTTCGACGACTAGCGGGAACTGATACGCAGTATTTT. This translates into CASSPGRLRRLAGTDTQYF. This rearrangement joins TRBV5-1 to TRBJ2-3; 11 bases agree with TRBD2. Unmatched junction bases numbered 19, after V lost 4 bases and J lost 6 bases. Germline CDR1 SGHRS, CDR2 YFSETQ. The CDR3 is 19 residues long.

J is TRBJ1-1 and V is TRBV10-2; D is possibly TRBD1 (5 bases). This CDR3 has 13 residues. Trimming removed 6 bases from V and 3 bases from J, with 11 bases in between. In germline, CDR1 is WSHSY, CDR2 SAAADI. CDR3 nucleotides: TGCGCCAGCAGGGTGACAGCAGACACTGAAGCTTTCTTT. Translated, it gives CASRVTADTEAFF.

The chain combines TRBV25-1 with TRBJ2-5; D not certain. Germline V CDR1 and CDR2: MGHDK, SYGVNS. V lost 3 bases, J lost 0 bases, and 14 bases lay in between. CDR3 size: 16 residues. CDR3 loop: CASSEDDRGYQETQYF. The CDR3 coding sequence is TGTGCCAGCAGTGAGGACGATAGAGGATACCAAGAGACCCAGTACTTC.

CDR3 amino acids: CASSQTGTGNSPLHF. CDR3 DNA: TGTGCCAGCAGTCAGACCGGGACAGGAAATTCACCCCTCCACTTT. The V gene is TRBV25-1, the J gene TRBJ1-6, with 8 bases lining up with TRBD1. J lost 7 bases, V lost 5 bases, and 7 bases had no gene match. Germline CDR1 is MGHDK and CDR2 is SYGVNS. The CDR3 totals 15 residues.

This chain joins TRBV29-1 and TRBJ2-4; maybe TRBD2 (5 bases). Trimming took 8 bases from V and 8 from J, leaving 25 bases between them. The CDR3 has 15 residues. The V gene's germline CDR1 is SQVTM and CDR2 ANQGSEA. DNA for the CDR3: TGCAGCCCGCCTCCGGGATCTCTTGTAGTCGACATTCAGTACTTC. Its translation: CSPPPGSLVVDIQYF.

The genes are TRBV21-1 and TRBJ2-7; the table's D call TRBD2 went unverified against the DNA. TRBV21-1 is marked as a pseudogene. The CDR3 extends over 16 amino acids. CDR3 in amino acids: CASSTWWGERTHEQYF. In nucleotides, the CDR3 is TGTGCCAGCAGCACCTGGTGGGGGGAACGGACCCACGAGCAGTACTTC.

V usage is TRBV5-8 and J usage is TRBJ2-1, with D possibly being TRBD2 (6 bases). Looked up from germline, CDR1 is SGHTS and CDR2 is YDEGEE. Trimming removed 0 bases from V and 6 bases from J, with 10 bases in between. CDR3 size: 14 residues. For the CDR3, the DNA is TGTGCCAGCAGCTTGGGACTAGACGCCAATGAGCAGTTCTTC. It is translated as CASSLGLDANEQFF.

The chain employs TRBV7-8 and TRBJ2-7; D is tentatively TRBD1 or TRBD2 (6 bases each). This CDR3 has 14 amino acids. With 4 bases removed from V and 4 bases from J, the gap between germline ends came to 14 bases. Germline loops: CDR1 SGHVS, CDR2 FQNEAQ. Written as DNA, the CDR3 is TGTGCCAGCAGCTCGGGTAGGGGGAGGTACGAGCAGTACTTC. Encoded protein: CASSSGRGRYEQYF.

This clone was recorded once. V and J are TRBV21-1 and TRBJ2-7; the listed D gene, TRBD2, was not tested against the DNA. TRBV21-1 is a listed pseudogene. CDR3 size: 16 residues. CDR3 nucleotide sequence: TGTGCCAGCAGCAAAGCGCTCCGGGTAGGTTCCTACGAGCAGTACTTC. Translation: CASSKALRVGSYEQYF.